The 29 T cell receptor beta chains reported below all come from one sample, sequenced in a study of T cell repertoires in cytomegalovirus infection. TCRdb processed the reads anew with MiXCR; each CDR3 protein has one entry. The data show 60,000 to 75,000 distinct CDR3 sequences, over 3.5% seen once. Input material: PBMCs. These receptors were collected from a human donor in good health (CMV status not recorded). Some clones in this sample may be carry-over from other donors' samples.

This clonotype was observed many times. This chain uses TRBV7-2 with TRBJ1-3; D unresolved. Trimming took off 6 bases at V and 11 bases at J, with 14 bases between the two ends. Germline CDR1 SGHTA, CDR2 FQGNSA. This CDR3 comprises 12 residues. CDR3 nucleotide sequence: TGTGCCAGCAGAGATAACAGCTTTCCCATATATTTT. Its protein product is CASRDNSFPIYF.

Many counts were recorded for this clonotype. The chain has TRBV7-2 and TRBJ2-7, with D perhaps TRBD1 (5 bases). The CDR3 length is 14 residues. Trimming removed 1 base at V and 3 bases at J, with 10 bases between. Germline-derived CDR1 and CDR2 are SGHTA and FQGNSA. The CDR3 coding sequence is TGTGCCAGCAGCTTAGAAGGGGTTGGCTACGAGCAGTACTTC. It is translated as CASSLEGVGYEQYF.

This chain connects TRBV6-2 or TRBV6-3 to TRBJ2-1; 10 bases match TRBD2. Germline V lookup: CDR1 MNHEY, CDR2 SVGEGT. The length of the CDR3 is 16 residues. V was clipped by 2 bases and J by 9 bases; unmatched bases: 10. The DNA of the CDR3 is TGTGCCAGCAGTTACGGGCTACTAGCGGGGTTAAGTGAGCAGTTCTTC. It codes for CASSYGLLAGLSEQFF.

Comment on this clonotype: Possible read error: a much larger clone is one base away. V usage is TRBV27 and J usage is TRBJ1-5; D gene ambiguous. The CDR3 extends over 14 amino acids. V was shortened by 7 bases and J by 1 base, with 11 bases between the two germline ends. CDR1 MNHEY and CDR2 SMNVEV come from the germline V gene (reference sequence). CDR3 DNA sequence: TGTGCCAGCATCAAGGGTCCCAGCAATCAGCCCCAGCATTTT. Its protein is CASIKGPSNQPQHF.

This clonotype was found many times. J is TRBJ2-7 and V is TRBV3-1; the match to TRBD1 covers 9 bases. With V trimmed by 2 bases and J by 4 bases, 9 bases remained unmatched. Germline-derived CDR1 and CDR2 are LGHDT and YNNKEL (reference sequence). The CDR3 is made up of 16 amino acids. CDR3 protein: CASSQYGTGNRYEQYF. DNA of the CDR3: TGTGCCAGCAGCCAATACGGGACAGGGAACAGGTACGAGCAGTACTTC.

This clonotype appeared many times. The rearrangement joins TRBV7-2 to TRBJ2-7; D is unresolved. V lost 4 bases, J lost 4 bases, and 17 bases lay in between. This CDR3 contains 15 residues. In germline, CDR1 is SGHTA, CDR2 FQGNSA. The CDR3 here is CASSYDRASLYEQYF. CDR3 bases: TGTGCCAGCAGCTACGACCGGGCTTCGTTATACGAGCAGTACTTC.

This clonotype has ten or more counts. This chain connects TRBV12-3 or TRBV12-4 to TRBJ2-1, with D tentatively TRBD1 (6 bases). With 3 bases removed from V and 4 bases from J, the gap between germline ends came to 10 bases. The CDR3 has 14 amino acids. The DNA of the CDR3 is TGTGCCAGCAGTTTCGGACAGCGTTACAATGAGCAGTTCTTC. Translation gives CASSFGQRYNEQFF.

The chain uses TRBV19 and TRBJ2-1; D is perhaps TRBD1 (6 bases). Germline lookup yields CDR1 LNHDA and CDR2 SQIVND (reference sequence). This CDR3 has 15 amino acids. Trimming pared 7 bases from V and 2 bases from J, leaving 15 bases between. The chain's CDR3 is CASTPDRTPYNEQFF. The CDR3 DNA sequence: TGTGCCAGTACCCCTGACAGGACCCCCTACAATGAGCAGTTCTTC.

There are many counts of this clonotype. V usage is TRBV6-2 or TRBV6-3 and J usage is TRBJ2-7; 9 nucleotides line up with TRBD1. Germline lookup yields CDR1 MNHEY and CDR2 SVGEGT. Unmatched junction bases numbered 5, after V lost 5 bases and J lost 0 bases. The CDR3 covers 15 residues. The CDR3 bases are TGTGCCAGCAGTGACCGGGACAGGGTCTCCTACGAGCAGTACTTC. Encoded protein: CASSDRDRVSYEQYF.

This clonotype is hyperexpanded by share. The V and J genes are TRBV7-8 and TRBJ2-3; 8 bases are shared with TRBD2. V lost 5 bases, J lost 6 bases, and 7 bases stayed unmatched. The CDR3 extends over 14 amino acids. Germline CDR1 reads SGHVS; CDR2 reads FQNEAQ. CDR3 bases: TGTGCCAGCAGCGACAGCGGGGGCATGGATACGCAGTATTTT. This translates into CASSDSGGMDTQYF.

This clonotype showed up many times. The chain carries TRBV18 and TRBJ1-1, with TRBD1 matching over 8 bases. The CDR3 length is 14 residues. Germline trimming cut 2 bases from V and 8 bases from J; bases unmatched to any gene: 7. Germline CDR1 reads KGHSH; CDR2 reads LQKENI. The chain's CDR3 is CASSPNQGAREAFF. CDR3 nucleotide sequence: TGTGCCAGCTCACCAAACCAGGGGGCCAGAGAAGCTTTCTTT.

This clonotype was recorded many times. The chain has TRBV7-2 and TRBJ2-3, with D maybe TRBD2 (6 bases). V lost 2 bases and J lost 6, with 12 bases in between. Germline V gives CDR1 SGHTA, CDR2 FQGNSA. This CDR3 spans 14 amino acids. DNA of the CDR3: TGTGCCAGCAGCTTACTTGGCGGGGCGGATACGCAGTATTTT. This sequence encodes CASSLLGGADTQYF. The full variable domain, its missing parts supplied by reference TRBV7-2 and TRBJ2-3, is GAGVSQSPSNKVTEKGKDVELRCDPISGHTALYWYRQSLGQGLEFLIYFQGNSAPDKSGLPSDRFSAERTGGSVSTLTIQRTQQEDSAVYLCASSLLGGADTQYFGPGTRLTVL.

The chain has TRBV7-2 and TRBJ2-7; D may be TRBD1 or TRBD2 (5 bases each). The germline V gene has CDR1 SGHTA and CDR2 FQGNSA. V dropped 4 bases and J dropped 6 bases, with 13 bases sitting between them. CDR3 length equals 13 residues. The DNA of the CDR3 is TGTGCCAGCAGCTCAACGGGGCGGGTCGAGCAGTACTTC. Translating gives CASSSTGRVEQYF.

There are many counts of this clonotype. V gene TRBV7-2 combines with J gene TRBJ2-5, with TRBD2 as a possible D gene (7 bases). The ends were cut back, 2 bases at V and 4 bases at J, with 11 bases in the middle. Germline lookup yields CDR1 SGHTA and CDR2 FQGNSA. The CDR3 length is 14 residues. CDR3 amino acids: CASSLTGGPETQYF. The CDR3 DNA reads TGTGCCAGCAGCTTAACGGGGGGCCCAGAGACCCAGTACTTC.

This clonotype was seen at least ten times. CDR3 loop: CASSLETGPNTIYF. CDR3 DNA: TGTGCCAGCAGCTTAGAGACAGGGCCGAACACCATATATTTT. V is TRBV7-6 and J is TRBJ1-3, with 7 positions matching TRBD1. The J segment lost 7 bases and the V segment lost 1 base, leaving 4 bases of the junction unmatched. The CDR3 consists of 14 residues. Germline lookup yields CDR1 SGHVS and CDR2 FNYEAQ.

This clonotype was seen at least ten times. The chain is built from TRBV7-2 and TRBJ2-3; the match to TRBD2 covers 14 bases. Germline V gene sequence: CDR1 SGHTA, CDR2 FQGNSA. This CDR3 region has 16 residues. The ends lost 6 bases at V and 4 bases at J; junction bases unmatched: 6. The CDR3, as DNA: TGTGCCAGCAGTCGGAGACTAGCGGGGGGGCCAGATACGCAGTATTTT. This encodes CASSRRLAGGPDTQYF.

CDR3 in amino acids: CASSLPGTSGATDTQYF. CDR3 in DNA: TGTGCCAGCAGTTTGCCTGGGACTAGCGGGGCCACAGATACGCAGTATTTT. The chain links TRBV28 to TRBJ2-3; 13 bases are shared with TRBD2. The ends lost 3 bases at V and 2 bases at J; junction bases unmatched: 5. Germline lookup yields CDR1 MDHEN and CDR2 SYDVKM. CDR3 length: 17 residues.

By its share, this clonotype is medium-sized. The J gene is TRBJ2-7, the V gene TRBV7-8, with 7 positions matching TRBD2. Looked up from germline, CDR1 is SGHVS and CDR2 is FQNEAQ. After removal of 1 base from V and 1 base from J, the junction contained 13 bases not matched to a gene. The CDR3 is 18 residues long. DNA for the CDR3: TGTGCCAGCAGCTTAGAGATTATTGGGGGGACTAAGTCCTACGAGCAGTACTTC. Translation: CASSLEIIGGTKSYEQYF.

The table lists this clonotype with many counts. V is TRBV14 and J is TRBJ1-1; 7 nucleotides agree with TRBD1. Germline-derived CDR1 and CDR2 are SGHDN and FVKESK. CDR3 size: 15 residues. V gave up 2 bases and J gave up 3 bases; unmatched junction bases: 6. In DNA form, the CDR3 reads TGTGCCAGCAGCCAAAGGACAGGTTGGGACACTGAAGCTTTCTTT. As protein: CASSQRTGWDTEAFF.

This clonotype was observed many times. The V and J genes are TRBV25-1 and TRBJ1-5, with 8 nucleotides matching TRBD1. J gave up 3 bases and V 0 bases, and 19 bases lay outside the gene matches. This CDR3 has 21 amino acids. Germline CDR1 and CDR2: MGHDK and SYGVNS. DNA for the CDR3: TGTGCCAGCAGTGAATATACCCGAGATCCCCCGGACAGGGCCTACAATCAGCCCCAGCATTTT. It translates to CASSEYTRDPPDRAYNQPQHF.

This clonotype was detected ten times or more. CDR3 bases: TGTGCCAGCAGCTTAACGGGGAATGGCTACACCTTC. The encoded protein is CASSLTGNGYTF. The gene calls are TRBV7-8 and TRBJ1-2; D is undetermined. Germline CDR1 and CDR2: SGHVS and FQNEAQ. This CDR3 is 12 amino acids long. The V end lost 2 bases, the J end lost 6 bases, and 7 bases lay between the germline ends.

Regarding this clonotype: An end of the junction differs from the germline gene, which may be a read error. This chain connects TRBV11-1 to TRBJ2-5; the D is unclear. From germline, CDR1 is SGHAT and CDR2 FQDESV (reference sequence). This CDR3 region has 13 residues. CDR3 loop: CASSLGLQETQCF. DNA for the CDR3: TGTGCCAGCAGCTTGGGCTTACAAGAGACCCAGTGCTTC. Complete variable domain (other parts from reference TRBV11-1 and TRBJ2-5): EAEVAQSPRYKITEKSQAVAFWCDPISGHATLYWYRQILGQGPELLVQFQDESVVDDSQLPKDRFSAERLKGVDSTLKIQPAELGDSAMYLCASSLGLQETQCFGPGTRLLVL.

This clonotype was detected ten times or more. CDR3: CASSPLRGSGNTIYF. The DNA of the CDR3 is TGTGCCAGCAGTCCACTTAGGGGCTCTGGAAACACCATATATTTT. The V call is TRBV28, the J call TRBJ1-3; tentative D call: TRBD1 (5 bases). Trimming shortened V by 5 bases and J by 0 bases, and 11 bases separated the two germline ends. There are 15 residues in the CDR3. From germline, CDR1 is MDHEN and CDR2 SYDVKM.

This clonotype was seen many times. The chain has TRBV7-2 and TRBJ1-6; TRBD1 is a possible D gene (6 bases). Germline V lookup: CDR1 SGHTA, CDR2 FQGNSA. The CDR3 totals 14 residues. The V and J ends lost 1 base and 8 bases respectively, with 9 bases between them. The CDR3 bases are TGTGCCAGCAGCTTAGGTTACAGGGATTCACCCCTCCACTTT. It encodes CASSLGYRDSPLHF.

This clonotype was recorded many times. The V call is TRBV7-9, the J call TRBJ2-7, with D perhaps being TRBD1 or TRBD2 (6 bases each). CDR3 length: 13 residues. Germline V lookup: CDR1 SEHNR, CDR2 FQNEAQ (reference sequence). V lost 5 bases and J 5 bases, leaving 13 bases between the germline ends. This CDR3 reads CASSNRGGHEQYF. The CDR3 nucleotides read TGTGCCAGCAGCAACCGAGGGGGGCACGAGCAGTACTTC.

This clonotype was counted at least ten times. The junction departs from germline at one end; a sequencing error may be responsible. The V gene is TRBV4-1, the J gene TRBJ2-1; D gene ambiguous. CDR3 length: 15 residues. The germline gives CDR1 MGHRA, CDR2 YSYEKL. CDR3 loop: CASSRDKGSYNEQFF. The CDR3 region has the DNA TGTGCCAGCAGCCGAGACAAAGGGTCATACAATGAGCAGTTCTTC.

This clonotype was seen ten or more times. This sequence joins TRBV29-1 and TRBJ1-6; no definite D call. The CDR3 length is 14 residues. V dropped 7 bases and J dropped 4 bases, with 14 bases sitting between them. Germline assignment: CDR1 SQVTM and CDR2 ANQGSEA. The CDR3 DNA reads TGCAGCGCCCGAGGACGGGATTATAATTCACCCCTCCACTTT. Translating gives CSARGRDYNSPLHF.

This clonotype was picked up many times. This chain links TRBV4-3 with TRBJ1-4, with a tentative D call TRBD1 (5 bases). Germline V gene lookup returns CDR1 LGHNA and CDR2 YSLEER. This CDR3 is 14 amino acids long. The ends were cut back, 4 bases at V and 4 bases at J, with 10 bases in the middle. As DNA, the CDR3 is TGCGCCAGCAGCCTGACAGCACTTAATGAAAAACTGTTTTTT. Residues: CASSLTALNEKLFF.

This clonotype has a count of ten or more. J is TRBJ1-1 and V is TRBV6-6, with unresolved D. This CDR3 has 12 amino acids. V lost 9 bases, J lost 1 base, and 9 bases lay in between. CDR1 and CDR2 (germline): MNHNY, SVGAGI (reference sequence). In nucleotides, the CDR3 is TGTGCCAGTCGGACGTCGAACACTGAAGCTTTCTTT. Amino acids: CASRTSNTEAFF.